Each of the 24 T cell receptor beta chains below was sequenced from the same sample in a study of T cell clonality in common variable immunodeficiency. Assay: immunoSEQ multiplex PCR; the TCRdb copy retains only in-frame clones and omits some. The table lists tens of thousands of clones, with no singletons. Material for sequencing was peripheral blood mononuclear cells. Receptors originate from a person aged 18 to 69 in good health.

This clone was found many times. The sequenced fragment ends 3 residues before the CDR3 boundary, so the rest is inferred from the germline J gene. This chain joins TRBV30 and TRBJ2-3, with D hard to call. Germline V gives CDR1 GTSNPN, CDR2 SVGIG (reference sequence). V was clipped by 4 bases and J by 0 bases, with 14 bases between them. CDR3 length equals 15 residues. Partial CDR3 DNA: TGTGCCTGGACTAGTGGCGGTCGAAGCACAGATACG. Its protein is CAWTSGGRSTDT. The entire CDR3 protein reads CAWTSGGRSTDTQYF.

This clone was observed at least ten times. Sequencing ends 3 residues short of the CDR3 end; the germline J gene provides the rest. This chain links TRBV29-1 with TRBJ1-2, with 7 positions matching TRBD1. The germline V gene encodes CDR1 SQVTM and CDR2 ANQGSEA. J was trimmed by 6 bases and V by 6 bases; bases with no gene match: 13. This CDR3 has 14 amino acids. The CDR3 reads CSVAGQRSLHGYTF. The sequenced part of the CDR3 DNA is TGCAGCGTGGCGGGACAGCGGTCTCTCCATGGC.

This clone appeared a few times. The read stops 3 residues short of the end of the CDR3; the missing end is completed from the germline J gene. This chain connects TRBV6-2 or TRBV6-3 to TRBJ1-2; 9 positions agree with TRBD1. CDR1 is MNHEY and CDR2 is SVGEGT in the germline V gene. The CDR3 totals 15 residues. The DNA read from the CDR3 is TGTGCCAGCAGCCGGCCGGGACAGGGTTACAATGAC. It is translated as CASSRPGQGYND. The full CDR3 reads CASSRPGQGYNDYTF.

Many counts were recorded for this clone. The CDR3 spells CASSRRGSGGEGTDTQYF. CDR3 DNA, as far as it was read: TGTGCCAGTAGTCGCCGGGGTAGCGGGGGAGAGGGCACAGATACG. The chain is built from TRBV19 and TRBJ2-3, with TRBD2 matching 9 bases. The read terminates 3 residues ahead of where the CDR3 ends, so the germline J gene completes it. J gave up 1 base and V 5 bases, and 13 bases lay outside the gene matches. The CDR3 has 18 residues. Germline CDR1 and CDR2: LNHDA and SQIVND (reference sequence).

This clone was recorded many times. The CDR3 is cut off 3 residues early in the read; its end comes from the germline J gene. The chain links TRBV7-2 to TRBJ2-3; the D gene is possibly TRBD1 (5 bases). Trimming cost V 4 bases and J 2 bases, with 13 bases left between them. Looked up from germline, CDR1 is SGHTA and CDR2 is FQGNSA. The CDR3 covers 15 residues. Incomplete CDR3 DNA: TGTGCCAGCAGCTCGTCAGGGTTTTACACAGATACG. It is translated as CASSSSGFYTDT. The CDR3 as a whole reads CASSSSGFYTDTQYF.

This clone was detected ten times or more. The DNA ends 3 residues before the CDR3 does, and the rest of the CDR3 is filled in from the germline J gene. The chain carries TRBV6-4 and TRBJ1-1, with D perhaps matching TRBD1 (6 bases). Germline assignment: CDR1 MRHNA and CDR2 SNTAGT. This CDR3 comprises 13 residues. Trimming took off 4 bases at V and 1 base at J, with 7 bases between the two ends. The sequenced part of the CDR3 DNA is TGTGCCAGCAGTGCGACAGGGAACACTGAA. It codes for CASSATGNTE. The whole CDR3 sequence reads CASSATGNTEAFF.

This clone was detected many times. The read halts 3 residues ahead of the CDR3 end, with the missing end drawn from the germline J gene. The chain uses TRBV29-1 and TRBJ2-7; D not resolved. The V end was cut by 2 bases, the J end by 3 bases, with 5 bases between. The germline gives CDR1 SQVTM, CDR2 ANQGSEA. The CDR3 is made up of 11 amino acids. The DNA read from the CDR3 is TGCAGCGTTGAACTATACTACGAG. This translates into CSVELYYE. The CDR3, in full, reads CSVELYYEQYF.

This clone was observed many times. The CDR3 goes on 3 residues after the read ends, and that part is filled in from the germline J gene. The chain couples TRBV6-1 to TRBJ2-1, with TRBD2 as a possible D gene (6 bases). V gave up 2 bases and J gave up 4 bases, with 18 bases separating them. Germline CDR1 is MNHNS and CDR2 is SASEGT. The CDR3 covers 17 residues. CDR3 DNA, as far as it was read: TGTGCCAGCAGTGAAAGGGGAGGAGGGCTAGGGTACAATGAG. It specifies CASSERGGGLGYNE. The complete CDR3 reads CASSERGGGLGYNEQFF.

This clone occurred many times. The CDR3 goes on 3 residues after the read ends, and that part is filled in from the germline J gene. This rearrangement joins TRBV20-1 to TRBJ2-1; 10 bases are a match to TRBD2. V lost 6 bases, J lost 1 base, and 6 bases stayed unmatched. The CDR3 consists of 15 residues. The germline V gene encodes CDR1 DFQATT and CDR2 SNEGSKA (reference sequence). Incomplete CDR3 DNA: TGCAGTGCGCCAGGACTAGCGGATTCCTACAATGAG. Protein product: CSAPGLADSYNE. The full CDR3 reads CSAPGLADSYNEQFF.

This clone was counted ten times or more. The read comes to an end 3 residues before the CDR3 does, leaving the germline J gene to fill in the end. The genes are TRBV5-1 and TRBJ2-6; D unclear. CDR1 SGHRS and CDR2 YFSETQ come from the germline V gene. CDR3 length: 15 residues. V lost 1 base and J 4 bases, leaving 9 bases between the germline ends. The CDR3 loop reads CASSLTVQGANVLTF. The part of the CDR3 DNA that was read is TGCGCCAGCAGCTTGACGGTCCAAGGGGCCAACGTC.

This clone was detected many times. The CDR3 end is not reached by the read, which stops 3 residues before it; the germline J gene fills it in. The V and J genes are TRBV24-1 and TRBJ1-2; TRBD1 might be the D (6 bases). The V end lost 7 bases, the J end lost 0 bases, and 11 bases lay between the germline ends. In germline, CDR1 is KGHDR, CDR2 SFDVKD. This CDR3 region has 14 residues. CDR3 DNA, as far as it was read: TGTGCCACCAGGGACAGTGCCGCTAACTATGGC. It translates to CATRDSAANYG. The whole CDR3 sequence is CATRDSAANYGYTF.

This clone was seen ten or more times. The CDR3 reads CASSRQIVKTGTSGANVLTF. The DNA read from the CDR3 is TGTGCCAGCAGCCGCCAAATAGTTAAGACAGGGACCTCTGGGGCCAACGTC. The rearrangement links TRBV4-2 to TRBJ2-6, with 7 nucleotides matching TRBD1. The read is 3 residues too short to cover the CDR3 end, so that end is filled in from the germline J gene. The CDR3 runs to 20 residues. The junction had 15 bases not matched to a gene; V was cut back by 4 bases and J by 0 bases. Germline lookup yields CDR1 LGHNA and CDR2 YNFKEQ.

At least ten counts were recorded for this clone. The read stops 3 residues short of the end of the CDR3; the missing end is completed from the germline J gene. The chain links TRBV6-2 or TRBV6-3 to TRBJ2-5, with D uncertain. The CDR3 length is 14 residues. V lost 1 base to trimming and J lost 5 bases, with 11 bases between them. Germline CDR1 reads MNHEY; CDR2 reads SVGEGT. The CDR3 protein is CASSYFAPRETQYF. Incomplete CDR3 DNA: TGTGCCAGCAGTTACTTTGCGCCTCGGGAGACC.

This clone was seen repeatedly, ten times or more. The read halts 3 residues ahead of the CDR3 end, with the missing end drawn from the germline J gene. The chain employs TRBV9 and TRBJ2-3, with D unclear. This CDR3 has 12 amino acids. V was shortened by 3 bases and J by 2 bases, with 4 bases between the two germline ends. Germline values: CDR1 SGDLS, CDR2 YYNGEE. CDR3 region: CASSAPTDTQYF. The DNA read from the CDR3 is TGTGCCAGCAGCGCTCCCACAGATACG.

Details on this clone: The CDR3 extends 3 residues past the end of the read, so its final part is completed from the germline J gene. J is TRBJ1-2 and V is TRBV7-9, with D hard to call. Germline lookup yields CDR1 SEHNR and CDR2 FQNEAQ (reference sequence). The CDR3 loop spans 15 amino acids. The sequenced CDR3 bases are TGTGCCAGCAGCTCTAGCCGAAGATCCTACAATGAC. Protein: CASSSSRRSYND. The whole CDR3 reads CASSSSRRSYNDYTF.

The sample holds a few counts of this clone. The CDR3 end lies 3 residues beyond the end of the read and is filled in from the germline J gene. The chain recombines TRBV11-2 with TRBJ2-7, with TRBD2 identical over 9 bases. Looked up from germline, CDR1 is SGHAT and CDR2 is FQNNGV. V was pared by 5 bases and J by 3 bases, with 5 bases of the junction left unmatched. There are 14 residues in the CDR3. The DNA read from the CDR3 is TGTGCCAGCAGCCGTAGCGGGAGCTTCTACGAG. Translation: CASSRSGSFYE. The whole CDR3 sequence reads CASSRSGSFYEQYF. The entire variable domain, with the rest obtained from reference TRBV11-2 and TRBJ2-7, is as follows: EAGVAQSPRYKIIEKRQSVAFWCNPISGHATLYWYQQILGQGPKLLIQFQNNGVVDDSQLPKDRFSAERLKGVDSTLKIQPAKLEDSAVYLCASSRSGSFYEQYFGPGTRLTVT.

This clone was detected ten times or more. The missing CDR3 end, 3 residues past where the read stops, is filled in from the germline J gene. The chain joins TRBV5-1 to TRBJ2-2; a weak D match, TRBD1 (5 bases). Trimming left V 3 bases short and J 0 bases short, with 12 bases between. CDR3 size: 16 residues. Germline assignment: CDR1 SGHRS and CDR2 YFSETQ. The DNA read from the CDR3 is TGCGCCAGCAGCTATGGGGCGGAAACGAACACCGGGGAG. This translates into CASSYGAETNTGE. The CDR3 in its entirety is CASSYGAETNTGELFF.

Incomplete CDR3 DNA: TGTGCCAGCAGTTTAGGTCCGGGGGCCTACGAG. It translates to CASSLGPGAYE. The whole CDR3 protein is CASSLGPGAYEQYF. The chain carries TRBV27 and TRBJ2-7, with TRBD2 as a possible D gene (6 bases). Coverage ceases 3 residues before the CDR3 finishes, and the germline J gene fills in the end. The CDR3 contains 14 residues. V was trimmed by 2 bases and J by 2 bases, leaving 10 bases between them. CDR1 is MNHEY, CDR2 SMNVEV, per germline (reference sequence).

This clone was seen at least ten times. From the germline J gene comes the end of the CDR3, since the read stops 3 residues before it. The rearrangement joins TRBV4-2 to TRBJ2-1; unclear D gene. Trimming removed 1 base from V and 7 bases from J, with 14 bases in between. CDR1 LGHNA and CDR2 YNFKEQ come from the germline V gene. The CDR3 is 15 amino acids. The covered CDR3 bases are TGTGCCAGCAGCCAAGCGGTCGGGTGGAGTAATGAG. This gives the protein CASSQAVGWSNE. The full CDR3 sequence reads CASSQAVGWSNEQFF.

This clone has a count of ten or more. The covered CDR3 bases are TGCGCCAGCAGCCCTGGGGGGGAAGAGACC. It translates to CASSPGGEET. In full, the CDR3 is CASSPGGEETQYF. J is TRBJ2-5 and V is TRBV5-1, with 7 bases fitting TRBD2. The sequenced fragment ends 3 residues before the CDR3 boundary, so the rest is inferred from the germline J gene. The junction had 3 bases not matched to a gene; V was cut back by 4 bases and J by 3 bases. There are 13 residues in the CDR3. The germline V gene encodes CDR1 SGHRS and CDR2 YFSETQ.

Many counts were recorded for this clone. The read terminates 3 residues ahead of where the CDR3 ends, so the germline J gene completes it. The V gene is TRBV6-1, the J gene TRBJ2-5; TRBD2 aligns across 11 bases. Losses at the gene ends were 3 bases for V and 4 bases for J; bases not matched to a gene: 1. The CDR3 sequence is 14 residues long. Germline V gene sequence: CDR1 MNHNS, CDR2 SASEGT. CDR3 in amino acids: CASSDLAGGETQYF. CDR3 DNA (partial): TGTGCCAGCAGTGATCTAGCGGGGGGAGAGACC.

Notes on this clone: The read ends 3 residues before the CDR3 terminus; that terminus is restored from the germline J gene. The J gene is TRBJ2-2, the V gene TRBV7-8; D is unresolved. CDR1 is SGHVS, CDR2 FQNEAQ, per germline. V shed 2 bases and J shed 0 bases, with 16 bases lying between them. The CDR3 has 18 residues. CDR3 DNA, as far as it was read: TGTGCCAGCAGCTTATATCCCCCGGTTATGGCGAACACCGGGGAG. Its translation: CASSLYPPVMANTGE. The full-length CDR3 reads as CASSLYPPVMANTGELFF.

This clone was detected only a few times. The read comes to an end 3 residues before the CDR3 does, leaving the germline J gene to fill in the end. The chain joins TRBV6-2 or TRBV6-3 to TRBJ2-4; possible D gene TRBD1, 5 bases. This CDR3 has 14 residues. Germline V gene lookup returns CDR1 MNHEY and CDR2 SVGEGT. The CDR3 bases that were read are TGTGCCAGCCTTGGGGCAGGGAATCCCTATGGT. Translation gives CASLGAGNPYG. The whole CDR3 reads CASLGAGNPYGQYF.

This clone was recorded many times. One junction end disagrees with the germline gene, perhaps due to a read error. The CDR3 goes on 3 residues after the read ends, and that part is filled in from the germline J gene. The chain couples TRBV10-2 to TRBJ2-6; 8 nucleotides match TRBD2. CDR3 length equals 17 residues. Germline V CDR1 and CDR2: WSHSY, SAAADI. CDR3 region: CASSETGGLSGANVLTF. The DNA read from the CDR3 is TGTGCCAGCAGTGAGACGGGGGGGCTGTCTGGGGCCAACGTC.